This TCR beta chain was observed in a study of technical replicates of blood from a handful of donors. This clone was found a few times. The protocol was immunoSEQ multiplex PCR, while the TCRdb copy is restricted to in-frame clones and leaves out a portion. The sample shows over 70,000 clones, 95% of them seen only once. This TCR came from a human donor in good health. The sequencing input was T cells isolated from PBMCs.

CDR3 DNA sequence: TGTGCCAGTACTTTCGTAGAGGGCTGGCAGCCCCAGCATTTT. Protein: CASTFVEGWQPQHF. This sequence joins TRBV19 and TRBJ1-5, with unresolved D. Trimming took off 7 bases at V and 7 bases at J, with 17 bases between the two ends. Germline loops: CDR1 LNHDA, CDR2 SQIVND (reference sequence). The CDR3 is 14 residues long.